The 14 T cell receptor beta chains given below trace back to one sample, sequenced in a study of blood T cell repertoires in COVID-19. Assay used: immunoSEQ multiplex PCR; TCRdb lists only in-frame clones, some missing. The repertoire holds 300,000 or so clones, approximately 87% seen once, with about 1.6% in the top ten. The sequenced material came from peripheral blood. The receptors stem from a woman aged 40-49 years who had recovered from COVID-19.

CDR3 in DNA: TGTGCCAGCTCACCGGGACAGGTTAGAGAGACCCAGTACTTC. Its protein is CASSPGQVRETQYF. The V gene is TRBV18, the J gene TRBJ2-5; TRBD1 matches at 8 bases. J lost 4 bases, V lost 3 bases, and 4 bases had no gene match. Germline CDR1 is KGHSH and CDR2 is LQKENI. The length of the CDR3 is 14 residues.

Turning to this clone: An end of the junction does not agree with germline; a read error may underlie this. The V and J genes are TRBV5-1 and TRBJ2-3, with D hard to call. Germline V gives CDR1 SGHRS, CDR2 YFSETQ. The CDR3 totals 14 residues. The CDR3 here is CASRLAQSTDTQYF. The CDR3 bases are TGCGCCAGCAGATTGGCGCAGAGCACAGATACGCAGTATTTT.

This clone has just a few counts. V and J are TRBV6-5 and TRBJ2-7, with 7 bases fitting TRBD1. The CDR3 totals 15 residues. Germline CDR1 is MNHEY and CDR2 is SVGAGI. V dropped 6 bases and J dropped 3; count of bases not matched to a gene: 11. The CDR3 loop reads CASRRHLGQYYEQYF. In DNA form, the CDR3 reads TGTGCCAGCAGACGCCATTTGGGACAGTACTACGAGCAGTACTTC.

V and J are TRBV5-1 and TRBJ2-3; tentative D call: TRBD1 (5 bases). The CDR3 is 16 amino acids. Germline CDR1 and CDR2: SGHRS and YFSETQ. Trimming stripped 0 bases from V and 0 bases from J, with 11 bases between. CDR3 loop: CASSLGIPGSTDTQYF. Here the CDR3 DNA reads TGCGCCAGCAGCTTGGGTATCCCAGGGAGCACAGATACGCAGTATTTT.

This clone was seen a single time. The rearrangement uses TRBV23-1 and TRBJ2-7; D may be TRBD2 (5 bases). TRBV23-1 has ORF status, its function being uncertain. V lost 0 bases, J lost 3 bases, and 9 bases lay in between. The CDR3 runs 14 residues. CDR3 nucleotide sequence: TGCGCCAGCAGTCAATCGGAGGAGAACTACGAGCAGTACTTC. Residues: CASSQSEENYEQYF.

The chain uses TRBV6-5 and TRBJ1-6, with TRBD1 matching over 7 bases. This CDR3 has 14 residues. The germline V gene has CDR1 MNHEY and CDR2 SVGAGI. V gave up 2 bases and J gave up 8 bases; unmatched junction bases: 3. This chain's CDR3 is CASSYETGYSPLHF. For the CDR3, the DNA is TGTGCCAGCAGTTACGAGACAGGGTATTCACCCCTCCACTTT.

The rearrangement joins TRBV9 to TRBJ2-5; D might be TRBD2 (5 bases). CDR1 SGDLS and CDR2 YYNGEE come from the germline V gene. Trimming stripped 7 bases from V and 5 bases from J, with 18 bases between. This CDR3 comprises 14 residues. For the CDR3, the DNA is TGTGCCAGCTCAAGCGGCCCAAGGATGGAGACCCAGTACTTC. Translating it yields CASSSGPRMETQYF.

This clone is a singleton in its sample. The rearrangement links TRBV2 to TRBJ2-1; the match to TRBD2 covers 10 bases. Germline CDR1 reads SNHLY; CDR2 reads FYNNEI. The CDR3 is 15 residues long. Trimming at V came to 1 base and at J to 5 bases, leaving 2 bases not matched to a gene. Here the CDR3 reads CASSEGLAGDNEQFF. The CDR3 region has the DNA TGTGCCAGCAGTGAAGGGCTAGCGGGGGACAATGAGCAGTTCTTC. The variable domain in full, with the rest retrieved from reference TRBV2 and TRBJ2-1, is EPEVTQTPSHQVTQMGQEVILRCVPISNHLYFYWYRQILGQKVEFLVSFYNNEISEKSEIFDDQFSVERPDGSNFTLKIRSTKLEDSAMYFCASSEGLAGDNEQFFGPGTRLTVL.

The V gene is TRBV27, the J gene TRBJ1-1; 8 bases fit TRBD1. Germline CDR1 is MNHEY and CDR2 is SMNVEV (reference sequence). This CDR3 has 14 residues. V lost 6 bases, J lost 1 base, and 4 bases stayed unmatched. CDR3 in DNA: TGTGCCAGCAGGCCAGGGGGCGGGAACACTGAAGCTTTCTTT. Translated: CASRPGGGNTEAFF.

The chain employs TRBV7-3 and TRBJ1-1; D is perhaps TRBD1 (5 bases). Germline V gives CDR1 SGHTA, CDR2 FQGTGA. The CDR3 runs to 14 residues. V dropped 5 bases and J dropped 3 bases, with 13 bases sitting between them. The CDR3 DNA reads TGTGCCAGCAGCCTCCGACGGGGGGACACTGAAGCTTTCTTT. As protein: CASSLRRGDTEAFF.

The rearrangement joins TRBV7-7 to TRBJ1-6; 7 positions match TRBD1. The germline V gene encodes CDR1 SSHAT and CDR2 FNYEAQ (reference sequence). The J segment lost 0 bases and the V segment lost 5 bases, leaving 19 bases of the junction unmatched. The CDR3 has 21 amino acids. The CDR3 DNA reads as TGTGCCAGCAGCGTCCGACAGGGAATCTCTACTCCGAGCTCCTATAATTCACCCCTCCACTTT. Translation gives CASSVRQGISTPSSYNSPLHF.

This clone showed up many times. The rearrangement uses TRBV7-9 and TRBJ1-2; 7 bases align to TRBD1. The germline gives CDR1 SEHNR, CDR2 FQNEAQ (reference sequence). The CDR3 is 14 amino acids. The V segment lost 1 base and the J segment 5 bases; nucleotides outside the gene matches: 4. The CDR3 spells CASSLGGTAYGYTF. The CDR3 nucleotides read TGTGCCAGCAGCTTAGGGGGGACAGCTTATGGCTACACCTTC. Combining the CDR3 with reference TRBV7-9 and TRBJ1-2 gives the whole variable domain DTGVSQNPRHKITKRGQNVTFRCDPISEHNRLYWYRQTLGQGPEFLTYFQNEAQLEKSRLLSDRFSAERPKGSFSTLEIQRTEQGDSAMYLCASSLGGTAYGYTFGSGTRLTVV.

The chain joins TRBV2 to TRBJ2-2, with 7 bases matching TRBD1. This CDR3 spans 16 amino acids. Per germline, CDR1 SNHLY and CDR2 FYNNEI. V shed 1 base and J 6 bases; nucleotides not matched to a gene: 8. CDR3 nucleotides: TGTGCCAGCAGTGAAGACAGGGGTTACGGGGCCGGGGAGCTGTTTTTT. Amino acid sequence: CASSEDRGYGAGELFF.

The chain is built from TRBV30 and TRBJ1-1, with D tentatively TRBD1 (5 bases). Trimming shortened V by 0 bases and J by 5 bases, and 10 bases separated the two germline ends. The CDR3 consists of 13 residues. In germline, CDR1 is GTSNPN, CDR2 SVGIG (reference sequence). CDR3 sequence reads: CAWSVMGGTEAFF. Written as DNA, the CDR3 is TGTGCCTGGAGTGTAATGGGGGGAACTGAAGCTTTCTTT.